This T cell receptor beta chain is from a study of blood T cells in healthy people across ages. Study in general: Capturing about one barcoded beta molecule per two T cells was achieved by template switching.

Notes on the study in general: Roughly linear age-related decline in beta diversity appeared, significant by age about 40. Aged donors had fewer naive CD4+ cells and lower diversity than long-lived donors.

Using a J-beta primer mix together with a sample-barcoded 5' primer, a second PCR was run for about 7 to 12 cycles. TCRdb processed the 5' RACE reads anew with MiXCR; each CDR3 protein has one entry. Counted here are over 300,000 distinct CDR3 sequences, roughly half occurring once; the ten biggest clones make up around 50%. A few counts support this clonotype. No antigen is known for it. The CDR3 extends over 13 amino acids. V was pared by 0 bases and J by 4 bases, with 4 bases between. Germline loops: CDR1 SGHVS, CDR2 FQNEAQ. Input material: blood. The V and J genes are TRBV7-8 and TRBJ2-1; no reliable D call. The sequence was obtained from a man aged 55 to 70 in good health. CDR3 coding DNA: TGTGCCAGCAGCTTAGCCGATTACAATGAGCAGTTCTTC. Protein: CASSLADYNEQFF.